This TCR beta chain is drawn from a study of OX40 agonist ivuxolimab in advanced cancers. Whole-study findings and limits: Nonresponders, in some cases, also had low normalized T-cell clonal expansion. Clonal expansion from baseline to week 6 occurred in both CD4+ and CD8+ T cells. Averaging showed that CD8+ T cells had more expanded clones than CD4+ did.

With respect to this clone: The antigen is undetermined.

Assay: immunoSEQ multiplex PCR; the TCRdb copy retains only in-frame clones and omits some. The repertoire consists of 71,000 or so clones, with 93% occurring once and the leading ten covering 6.2%. J gave up 4 bases and V 5 bases, and 12 bases lay outside the gene matches. This CDR3 is built from 17 residues. Germline V gene lookup returns CDR1 SEHNR and CDR2 FQNEAQ (reference sequence). The source material was CD4+ or CD8+ T cells sorted from blood, sampled in a trial of the OX40 agonist ivuxolimab. This chain connects TRBV7-9 to TRBJ2-3; 10 nucleotides line up with TRBD2. The TCR sequence derives from an adult with an advanced solid tumor such as melanoma, head and neck, liver or kidney cancer. CDR3 region: CASSGYLAGEGADTQYF. DNA for the CDR3: TGTGCCAGCAGCGGGTATCTAGCGGGAGAAGGGGCAGATACGCAGTATTTT.